Included here is one TCR beta chain sequence, with context. The sample belongs to a study of Graves' ophthalmopathy and Graves' hyperthyroidism. The germline V and J ends were trimmed by 3 bases and 15 bases, with 12 bases remaining between them. CDR1 and CDR2 (germline): ENHRY, SYGVKD. The CDR3 has 11 amino acids. Ophthalmopathy donors' eye disease showed moderate-to-severe activity, CAS of at least 3, NOSPECS of at least 4 and duration under 3 months. Amplification of TCR beta CDR3 regions used RNA transcripts. Scientists carried out first-round RT-PCR using HTBI primers and then a second-round multiplex PCR. TCRdb fed the multiplex PCR reads into MiXCR, producing one record per CDR3 protein. Counted here are more than 550,000 distinct CDR3 sequences, over 40% occurring once; the ten biggest clones make up over 2.5%.

Material for sequencing was peripheral blood. The rearrangement uses TRBV10-3 and TRBJ1-5; D is uncertain. The sequence was collected from an adult man with Graves' ophthalmopathy. The CDR3 sequence is CAISELVFRHF. CDR3 sequence (DNA): TGTGCCATCAGTGAACTCGTTTTTAGGCATTTT.